This passage covers 4 T cell receptor beta chains from one sample sequenced in a study of T cells after yellow fever vaccination. One entry per CDR3 protein, called by TCRdb with MiXCR from the 5' RACE reads. In the table there are approximately 340,000 distinct CDR3 sequences, approximately 9% of which are singletons. Sample: PBMCs, taken on the day of the first yellow fever vaccination. These TCRs come from a man between 18 and 29 years old who received the YFV17D yellow fever vaccine.

The rearrangement joins TRBV6-1 to TRBJ2-3; D possibly uses TRBD1 or TRBD2 (6 bases each). Per germline, CDR1 MNHNS and CDR2 SASEGT. This CDR3 has 15 amino acids. V was shortened by 6 bases and J by 4 bases, with 17 bases between the two germline ends. In nucleotides, the CDR3 is TGTGCCAGCAGACGTAGCTGGGGGGCCCCAGATACGCAGTATTTT. Its protein product is CASRRSWGAPDTQYF.

The gene calls are TRBV11-2 and TRBJ2-1; TRBD2 matches 11 bases. J was trimmed by 1 base and V by 5 bases; bases with no gene match: 10. The CDR3 loop spans 18 amino acids. The germline V gene encodes CDR1 SGHAT and CDR2 FQNNGV. DNA for the CDR3: TGTGCCAGCAGCACCAGACTAGCGGGGACAGGTTCCTACAATGAGCAGTTCTTC. As protein: CASSTRLAGTGSYNEQFF.

The rearrangement joins TRBV20-1 to TRBJ2-7; a weak D match, TRBD1 (5 bases). The CDR3 sequence is 14 residues long. Germline CDR1 is DFQATT and CDR2 is SNEGSKA (reference sequence). The CDR3 is CRGQDQAGSYEQYV. CDR3 sequence (DNA): TGCAGGGGGCAGGACCAGGCCGGGTCCTACGAGCAGTACGTC.

The chain carries TRBV5-1 and TRBJ1-1, with 7 bases identical to TRBD1. Per the germline V gene, CDR1 is SGHRS and CDR2 is YFSETQ. The J segment lost 4 bases and the V segment lost 2 bases, leaving 5 bases of the junction unmatched. This CDR3 region has 14 residues. CDR3: CASSFATGITEAFF. The CDR3 coding sequence is TGCGCCAGCAGCTTCGCGACAGGGATCACTGAAGCTTTCTTT. Together with reference TRBV5-1 and TRBJ1-1, the CDR3 gives the full variable domain: KAGVTQTPRYLIKTRGQQVTLSCSPISGHRSVSWYQQTPGQGLQFLFEYFSETQRNKGNFPGRFSGRQFSNSRSEMNVSTLELGDSALYLCASSFATGITEAFFGQGTRLTVV.